The 6 T cell receptor beta chains given below trace back to one sample, sequenced in a study of vaccination and CD4 T cells after COVID-19. The assay that was used to sequence DNA from cultured CD4+ T cells was the Oncomine TCR Beta short-read assay. TCRdb re-derived calls from the PCR reads in MiXCR, one entry per CDR3 protein. The sample yields around 15,000 distinct CDR3 sequences, about 40% seen once. The antigens of these receptors remain unknown. Indicated treatment: approximately nine-day PBMC culture with coronavirus spike peptide pools or control peptides (ViraFEST assay). The sample here was CD4+ T cells from blood, cultured in vitro, taken after SARS-CoV-2 vaccination. Receptors originate from a human donor who had recovered from COVID-19.

The chain is built from TRBV10-2 and TRBJ1-5; D is possibly TRBD1 (6 bases). The germline V gene has CDR1 WSHSY and CDR2 SAAADI. V was pared by 4 bases and J by 6 bases, with 13 bases between. The CDR3 has 14 residues. The CDR3 here is CASSGSGDGQPQHF. The CDR3 DNA sequence: TGCGCCAGCAGTGGGTCAGGGGATGGTCAGCCCCAGCATTTT.

By frequency in the sample, this clonotype is medium-sized. The chain recombines TRBV10-3 with TRBJ2-1; 9 bases line up with TRBD2. The CDR3 is 15 residues long. Unmatched junction bases numbered 6, after V lost 4 bases and J lost 5 bases. CDR1 ENHRY and CDR2 SYGVKD come from the germline V gene. DNA of the CDR3: TGTGCCATCAGTGGGTCTAGCGGGACAAACAATGAGCAGTTCTTC. It encodes CAISGSSGTNNEQFF.

A few counts support this clonotype. The rearrangement links TRBV20-1 to TRBJ2-3; the match to TRBD2 covers 11 bases. CDR3 length: 23 residues. J gave up 2 bases and V 0 bases, and 25 bases lay outside the gene matches. Germline V gene sequence: CDR1 DFQATT, CDR2 SNEGSKA (reference sequence). The CDR3, as DNA: TGCAGTGCTAGAGATTCCCTCTTGCAGTCCCGTACCGGGACTAGCGGAGACACAGATACGCAGTATTTT. It encodes CSARDSLLQSRTGTSGDTDTQYF.

J is TRBJ2-2 and V is TRBV20-1, with TRBD1 matching over 8 bases. CDR1 and CDR2 (germline): DFQATT, SNEGSKA (reference sequence). This CDR3 is built from 14 residues. V was pared by 6 bases and J by 1 base, with 4 bases of the junction left unmatched. As DNA, the CDR3 is TGCAGTGCCGTGGGACAGGAGAACACCGGGGAGCTGTTTTTT. This encodes CSAVGQENTGELFF.

V is TRBV28 and J is TRBJ2-3; 7 positions agree with TRBD1. The CDR3 runs 14 residues. Germline V gene data show CDR1 as MDHEN and CDR2 as SYDVKM. The J segment lost 6 bases and the V segment lost 7 bases, leaving 10 bases of the junction unmatched. In DNA form, the CDR3 reads TGTGCCAGCACCGGCACTAGAGGGGGCGATACGCAGTATTTT. This encodes CASTGTRGGDTQYF.

J is TRBJ1-5 and V is TRBV6-4; 7 bases align to TRBD1. CDR3 length: 15 residues. CDR1 and CDR2 (germline): MRHNA, SNTAGT. V trimming: 6 bases; J trimming: 0 bases; junction bases outside the gene matches: 5. The CDR3 region has the DNA TGTGCCAGCAGAGAACAGGGGAATAGCAATCAGCCCCAGCATTTT. It translates to CASREQGNSNQPQHF.